The next 7 T cell receptor beta chains were all read from a single sample in a study of sequential checkpoint blockade in melanoma. Specified treatment: randomized to nivolumab then ipilimumab (arm A) or the reverse (arm B). Produced via immunoSEQ multiplex PCR; TCRdb's table is partial and in-frame only. The data show some 7,900 clones, 20% to 30% seen once. The sample consisted of tumor tissue (inferred from file names), taken from a patient given nivolumab and ipilimumab in sequence. These receptors were obtained from a human donor with melanoma.

V usage is TRBV5-1 and J usage is TRBJ2-1, with D tentatively TRBD2 (5 bases). Germline CDR1 is SGHRS and CDR2 is YFSETQ. The ends were cut back, 0 bases at V and 0 bases at J, with 10 bases in the middle. This CDR3 contains 16 residues. For the CDR3, the DNA is TGCGCCAGCAGCTTGGGCAGCGGCCGCTCCTACAATGAGCAGTTCTTC. The encoded protein is CASSLGSGRSYNEQFF.

There are a few counts of this clone. The chain joins TRBV11-3 to TRBJ2-1, with 14 nucleotides matching TRBD2. Germline CDR1 and CDR2: SGHNT and YENEEA. This CDR3 has 19 amino acids. V gave up 4 bases and J gave up 0 bases; unmatched junction bases: 8. In DNA form, the CDR3 reads TGTGCCAGCAGCTCGGGACTAGCGGGAGCCACGAGCTCCTACAATGAGCAGTTCTTC. Its translation: CASSSGLAGATSSYNEQFF.

V gene TRBV6-8 combines with J gene TRBJ1-2, with D hard to call. Per the germline V gene, CDR1 is MNHGY and CDR2 is SAAAGT. This CDR3 region has 13 residues. V lost 5 bases and J 2 bases, leaving 9 bases between the germline ends. The CDR3 DNA sequence: TGTGCCAGCAGTGGATTAGAGAACTATGGCTACACCTTC. As protein: CASSGLENYGYTF.

This clone showed up many times. The V and J genes are TRBV11-3 and TRBJ1-5; D may be TRBD1 (5 bases). Looked up from germline, CDR1 is SGHNT and CDR2 is YENEEA. The CDR3 spans 14 residues. V shed 5 bases and J shed 4 bases, with 12 bases lying between them. The CDR3 region has the DNA TGTGCCAGCAGCCCGTCTGGGGGTAATCAGCCCCAGCATTTT. Its translation is CASSPSGGNQPQHF.

This clone has more than one count but fewer than ten. The chain joins TRBV6-8 to TRBJ1-5; D is undetermined. The germline V and J ends were trimmed by 5 bases and 4 bases, with 9 bases remaining between them. Germline V gene sequence: CDR1 MNHGY, CDR2 SAAAGT. This CDR3 region has 13 residues. CDR3 region: CASSREVNQPQHF. As DNA, the CDR3 is TGTGCCAGCAGTAGGGAGGTTAATCAGCCCCAGCATTTT.

A few counts support this clone. This chain joins TRBV6-8 and TRBJ2-7; D is undetermined. CDR1 is MNHGY and CDR2 is SAAAGT in the germline V gene. The V end lost 5 bases, the J end lost 9 bases, and 17 bases lay between the germline ends. The CDR3 loop spans 13 amino acids. Written as DNA, the CDR3 is TGTGCCAGCAGTGTGGACCCCAGTACGGCGCAGTACGTC. Protein: CASSVDPSTAQYV.

This clone was counted between two and nine times. The gene calls are TRBV11-1 and TRBJ1-3; D possibly corresponds to TRBD1 (5 bases). Germline V CDR1 and CDR2: SGHAT, FQDESV (reference sequence). V was shortened by 4 bases and J by 2 bases, with 9 bases between the two germline ends. The CDR3 length is 14 residues. The CDR3 reads CASSSGGAGNTIYF. For the CDR3, the DNA is TGTGCCAGCAGCTCCGGGGGAGCTGGAAACACCATATATTTT.